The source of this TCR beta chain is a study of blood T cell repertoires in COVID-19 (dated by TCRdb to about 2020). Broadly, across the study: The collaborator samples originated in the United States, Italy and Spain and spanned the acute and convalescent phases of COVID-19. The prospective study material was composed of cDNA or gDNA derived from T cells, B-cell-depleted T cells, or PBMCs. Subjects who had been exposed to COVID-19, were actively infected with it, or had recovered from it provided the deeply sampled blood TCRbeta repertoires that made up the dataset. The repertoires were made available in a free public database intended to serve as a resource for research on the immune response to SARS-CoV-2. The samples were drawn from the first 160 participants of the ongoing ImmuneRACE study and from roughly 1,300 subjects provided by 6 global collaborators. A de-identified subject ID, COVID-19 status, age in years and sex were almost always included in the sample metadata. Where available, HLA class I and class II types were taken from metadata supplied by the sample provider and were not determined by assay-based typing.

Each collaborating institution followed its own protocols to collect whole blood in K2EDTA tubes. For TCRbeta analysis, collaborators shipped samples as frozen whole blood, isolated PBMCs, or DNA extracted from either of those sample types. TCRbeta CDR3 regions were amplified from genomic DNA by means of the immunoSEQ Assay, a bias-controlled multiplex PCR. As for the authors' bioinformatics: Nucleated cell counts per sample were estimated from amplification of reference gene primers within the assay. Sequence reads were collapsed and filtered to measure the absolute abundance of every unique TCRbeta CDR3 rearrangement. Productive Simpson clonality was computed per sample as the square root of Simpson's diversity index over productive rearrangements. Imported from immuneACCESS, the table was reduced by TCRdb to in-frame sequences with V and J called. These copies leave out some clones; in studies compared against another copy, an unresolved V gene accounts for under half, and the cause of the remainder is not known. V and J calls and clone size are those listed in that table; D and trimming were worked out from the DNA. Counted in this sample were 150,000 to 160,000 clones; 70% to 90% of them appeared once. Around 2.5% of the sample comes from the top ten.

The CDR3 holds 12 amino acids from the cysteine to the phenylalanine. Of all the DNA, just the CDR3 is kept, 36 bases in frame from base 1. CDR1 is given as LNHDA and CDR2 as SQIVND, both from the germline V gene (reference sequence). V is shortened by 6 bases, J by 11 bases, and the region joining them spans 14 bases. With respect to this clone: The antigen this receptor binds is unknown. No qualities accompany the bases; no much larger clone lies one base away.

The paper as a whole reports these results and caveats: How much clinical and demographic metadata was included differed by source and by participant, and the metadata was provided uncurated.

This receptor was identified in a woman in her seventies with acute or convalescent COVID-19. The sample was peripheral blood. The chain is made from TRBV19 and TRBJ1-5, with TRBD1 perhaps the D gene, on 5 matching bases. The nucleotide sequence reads TGTGCCAGTAGGGTAGGAGGGGATACCCAGCATTTT. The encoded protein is CASRVGGDTQHF.